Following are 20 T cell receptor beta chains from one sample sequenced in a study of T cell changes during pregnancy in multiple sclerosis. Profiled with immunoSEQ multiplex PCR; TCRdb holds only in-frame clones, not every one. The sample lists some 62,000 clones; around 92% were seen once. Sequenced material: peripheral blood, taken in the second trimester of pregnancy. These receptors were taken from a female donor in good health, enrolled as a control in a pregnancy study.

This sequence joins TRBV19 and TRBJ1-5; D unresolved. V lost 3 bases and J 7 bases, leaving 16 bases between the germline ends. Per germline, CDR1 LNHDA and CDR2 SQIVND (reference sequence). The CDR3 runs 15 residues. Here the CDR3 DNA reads TGTGCCAGTAGTATGTCCGGGGTAGGCGGCCAGCCCCAGCATTTT. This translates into CASSMSGVGGQPQHF.

The CDR3 is CASSQEEQAYEQYF. As DNA, the CDR3 is TGTGCCAGCAGCCAGGAGGAGCAGGCCTACGAGCAGTACTTC. The V call is TRBV4-2, the J call TRBJ2-7; TRBD2 might be the D (5 bases). The CDR3 has 14 residues. The V gene lost 3 bases and the J gene lost 2 bases, with 11 bases spanning the gap. Germline CDR1 reads LGHNA; CDR2 reads YNFKEQ.

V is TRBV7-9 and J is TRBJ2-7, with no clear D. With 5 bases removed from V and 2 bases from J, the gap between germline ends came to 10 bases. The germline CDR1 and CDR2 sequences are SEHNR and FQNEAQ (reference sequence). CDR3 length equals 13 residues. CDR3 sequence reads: CASSPTVTYEQYF. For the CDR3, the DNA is TGTGCCAGCAGCCCTACAGTAACCTACGAGCAGTACTTC.

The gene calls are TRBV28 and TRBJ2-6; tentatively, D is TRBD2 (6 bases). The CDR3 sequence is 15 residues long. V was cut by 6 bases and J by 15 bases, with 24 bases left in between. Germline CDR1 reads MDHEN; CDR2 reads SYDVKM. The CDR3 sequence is CASRSPLEGRKGLTF. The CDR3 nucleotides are TGTGCCAGCAGAAGCCCCTTAGAGGGGAGGAAAGGCCTGACTTTC.

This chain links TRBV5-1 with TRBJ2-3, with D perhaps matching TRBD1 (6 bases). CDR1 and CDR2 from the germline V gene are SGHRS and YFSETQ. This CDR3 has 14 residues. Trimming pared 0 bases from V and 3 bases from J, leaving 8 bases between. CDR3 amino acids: CASSLGDTTDTQYF. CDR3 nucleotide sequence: TGCGCCAGCAGCTTGGGGGACACAACAGATACGCAGTATTTT.

As DNA, the CDR3 is TGTGCCTGGAGGGGTGCAGGGTACACCGGGGAGCTGTTTTTT. Amino acids: CAWRGAGYTGELFF. The chain links TRBV30 to TRBJ2-2; tentative D call: TRBD1 (5 bases). Trimming cost V 3 bases and J 3 bases, with 11 bases left between them. From germline, CDR1 is GTSNPN and CDR2 SVGIG (reference sequence). The CDR3 extends over 14 amino acids.

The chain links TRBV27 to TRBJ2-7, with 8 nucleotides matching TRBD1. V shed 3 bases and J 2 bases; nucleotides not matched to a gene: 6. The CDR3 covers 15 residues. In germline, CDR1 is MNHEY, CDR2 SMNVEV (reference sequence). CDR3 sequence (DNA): TGTGCCAGCAGTTTGAGAACAGGGGGGCCCTACGAGCAGTACTTC. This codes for CASSLRTGGPYEQYF.

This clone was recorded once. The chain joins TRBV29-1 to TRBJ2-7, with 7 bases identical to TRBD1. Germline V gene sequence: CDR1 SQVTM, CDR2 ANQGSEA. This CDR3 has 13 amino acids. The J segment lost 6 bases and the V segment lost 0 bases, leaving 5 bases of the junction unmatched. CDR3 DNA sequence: TGCAGCGTTGAAGATCGGAACAGGGGCGAGCAGTACTTC. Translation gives CSVEDRNRGEQYF.

The CDR3 reads CATSRGYRRHSPLHF. The CDR3 coding sequence is TGTGCCACCAGCAGAGGATACAGGCGGCATTCACCCCTCCACTTT. The J gene is TRBJ1-6, the V gene TRBV15; perhaps TRBD1 as D (5 bases). Germline V lookup: CDR1 LNHNV, CDR2 YYDKDF (reference sequence). V was clipped by 1 base and J by 8 bases, with 12 bases between them. The CDR3 has 15 amino acids.

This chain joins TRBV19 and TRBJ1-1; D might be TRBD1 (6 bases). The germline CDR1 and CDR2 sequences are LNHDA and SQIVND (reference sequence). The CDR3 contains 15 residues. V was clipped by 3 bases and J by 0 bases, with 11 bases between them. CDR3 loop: CASSIGTGMNTEAFF. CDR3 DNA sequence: TGTGCCAGTAGTATTGGAACAGGGATGAACACTGAAGCTTTCTTT.

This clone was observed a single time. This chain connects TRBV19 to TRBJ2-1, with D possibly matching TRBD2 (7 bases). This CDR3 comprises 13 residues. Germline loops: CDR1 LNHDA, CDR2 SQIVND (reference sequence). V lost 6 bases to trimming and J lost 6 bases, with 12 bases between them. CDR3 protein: CASSPRGGNEQFF. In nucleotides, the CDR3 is TGTGCCAGTAGCCCGAGGGGGGGCAATGAGCAGTTCTTC.

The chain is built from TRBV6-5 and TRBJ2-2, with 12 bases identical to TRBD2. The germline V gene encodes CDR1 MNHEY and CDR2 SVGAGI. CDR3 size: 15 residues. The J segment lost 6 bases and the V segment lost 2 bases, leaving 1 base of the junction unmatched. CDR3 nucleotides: TGTGCCAGCAGTTACACTAGCGGGGGGCCCGGGGAGCTGTTTTTT. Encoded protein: CASSYTSGGPGELFF.

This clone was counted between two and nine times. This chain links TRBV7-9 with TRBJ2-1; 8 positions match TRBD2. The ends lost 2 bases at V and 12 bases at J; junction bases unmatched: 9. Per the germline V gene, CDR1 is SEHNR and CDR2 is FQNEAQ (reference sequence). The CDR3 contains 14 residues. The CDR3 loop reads CASSLTSGLGGQFF. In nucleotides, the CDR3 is TGTGCCAGCAGCTTAACTAGCGGCCTTGGGGGGCAGTTCTTC.

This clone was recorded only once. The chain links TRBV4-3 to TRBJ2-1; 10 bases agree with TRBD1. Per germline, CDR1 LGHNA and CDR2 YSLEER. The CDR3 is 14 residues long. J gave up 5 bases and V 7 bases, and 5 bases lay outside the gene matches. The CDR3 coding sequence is TGCGCCAGCAACCGGGACAGGGGCCACAATGAGCAGTTCTTC. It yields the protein CASNRDRGHNEQFF.

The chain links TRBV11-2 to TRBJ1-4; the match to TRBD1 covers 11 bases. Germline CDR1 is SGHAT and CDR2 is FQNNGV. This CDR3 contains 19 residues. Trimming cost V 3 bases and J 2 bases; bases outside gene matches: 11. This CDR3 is CASSFGWDRGSVTNEKLFF. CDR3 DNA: TGTGCCAGCAGCTTCGGATGGGACAGGGGGTCGGTGACTAATGAAAAACTGTTTTTT. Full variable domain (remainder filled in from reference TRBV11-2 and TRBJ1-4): EAGVAQSPRYKIIEKRQSVAFWCNPISGHATLYWYQQILGQGPKLLIQFQNNGVVDDSQLPKDRFSAERLKGVDSTLKIQPAKLEDSAVYLCASSFGWDRGSVTNEKLFFGSGTQLSVL.

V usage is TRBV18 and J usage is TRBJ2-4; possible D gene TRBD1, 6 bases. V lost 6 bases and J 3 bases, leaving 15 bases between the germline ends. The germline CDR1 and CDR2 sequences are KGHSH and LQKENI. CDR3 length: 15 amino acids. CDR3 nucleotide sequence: TGTGCCAGCTCGCCGCCCGGGACAAGCAAAAACATTCAGTACTTC. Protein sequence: CASSPPGTSKNIQYF.

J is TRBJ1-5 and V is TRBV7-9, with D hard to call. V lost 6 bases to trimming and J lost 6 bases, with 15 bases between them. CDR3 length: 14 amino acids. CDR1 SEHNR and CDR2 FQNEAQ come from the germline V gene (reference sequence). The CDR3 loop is CASSSPSGVQPQHF. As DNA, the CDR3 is TGTGCCAGCAGTTCGCCAAGCGGGGTTCAGCCCCAGCATTTT.

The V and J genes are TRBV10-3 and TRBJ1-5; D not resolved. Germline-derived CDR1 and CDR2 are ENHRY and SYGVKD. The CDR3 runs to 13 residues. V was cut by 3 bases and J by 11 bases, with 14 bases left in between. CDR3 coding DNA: TGTGCCATCAGTGACTCGACGGAACGGGCCCAGCATTTT. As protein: CAISDSTERAQHF.

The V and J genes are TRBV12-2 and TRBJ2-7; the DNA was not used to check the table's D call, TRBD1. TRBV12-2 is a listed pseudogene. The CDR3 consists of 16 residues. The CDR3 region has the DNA TGTGCAAGTCGCCTACGCGACGGGACAGGGCCCTACGAGCAGTACTTC. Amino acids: CASRLRDGTGPYEQYF.

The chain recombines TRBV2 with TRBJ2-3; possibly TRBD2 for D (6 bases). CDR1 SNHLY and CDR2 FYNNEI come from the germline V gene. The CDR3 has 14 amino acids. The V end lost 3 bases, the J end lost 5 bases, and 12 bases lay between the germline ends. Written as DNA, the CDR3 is TGTGCCAGCAGTGACTGGCGGGGTGGAGATACGCAGTATTTT. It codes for CASSDWRGGDTQYF.